The 29 T cell receptor beta chains below all came from one sample that was sequenced in a study of PD-L1 blockade in urothelial cancer (dated by TCRdb to 2016 to 2017). To prepare the library, the immunoSEQ multiplex PCR assay was applied. The source is immuneACCESS, and TCRdb retained only in-frame sequences with V and J called. Part of the clones is not carried over; for the studies checked, unresolved V genes explain less than half of this, and the remainder is unexplained. For this sample the table gives approximately 100,000 clones, of which approximately 85% were detected only once. Of the sample, 2% to 3% falls within the top ten clones. Sample: PBMCs, taken around atezolizumab (anti-PD-L1) treatment. The source is a man in his fifties or sixties with urothelial cancer.

This chain joins TRBV15 and TRBJ1-1, with TRBD1 identical over 7 bases. Germline values: CDR1 LNHNV, CDR2 YYDKDF (reference sequence). Germline trimming cut 4 bases from V and 1 base from J; bases unmatched to any gene: 9. CDR3 length: 16 residues. CDR3 bases: TGTGCCACCAGCAAAGACAGGGCAGCAGGGAACACTGAAGCTTTCTTT. Translated, it gives CATSKDRAAGNTEAFF. Using reference TRBV15 and TRBJ1-1 for the parts outside the CDR3, the full variable domain is DAMVIQNPRYQVTQFGKPVTLSCSQTLNHNVMYWYQQKSSQAPKLLFHYYDKDFNNEADTPDNFQSRRPNTSFCFLDIRSPGLGDTAMYLCATSKDRAAGNTEAFFGQGTRLTVV.

The chain employs TRBV28 and TRBJ1-1; D is possibly TRBD1 (5 bases). V dropped 4 bases and J dropped 7 bases, with 16 bases sitting between them. CDR3 length: 14 residues. The germline CDR1 and CDR2 sequences are MDHEN and SYDVKM. The CDR3 loop reads CASSSQKQAYEAFF. The CDR3 DNA reads as TGTGCCAGCAGTTCTCAAAAACAGGCGTATGAAGCTTTCTTT.

This clone has only a few counts. The chain combines TRBV23-1 with TRBJ1-5; 8 positions agree with TRBD1. TRBV23-1 is an ORF, and what it does is uncertain. V shed 9 bases, J shed 4 bases, and the junction held 8 bases outside the gene matches. The CDR3 sequence is 14 residues long. The CDR3, as DNA: TGCGCCAGAACCCACAGGGGGTCTAATCAGCCCCAGCATTTT. It codes for CARTHRGSNQPQHF.

This clone was observed a handful of times. V is TRBV14 and J is TRBJ1-1; D possibly corresponds to TRBD1 (5 bases). The CDR3 has 14 amino acids. The V gene's germline CDR1 is SGHDN and CDR2 FVKESK. Between the trimmed V and J ends, which lost 1 base and 3 bases, there was a span of 9 bases. The CDR3: CASSQGGWYTEAFF. The CDR3 DNA sequence: TGTGCCAGCAGCCAAGGGGGCTGGTACACTGAAGCTTTCTTT.

This clone appeared a single time. The J gene is TRBJ1-2, the V gene TRBV30, with D perhaps TRBD1 (6 bases). V was trimmed by 6 bases and J by 8 bases, leaving 16 bases between them. Looked up from germline, CDR1 is GTSNPN and CDR2 is SVGIG (reference sequence). This CDR3 is built from 12 residues. The CDR3 DNA follows: TGTGCCTGCCAACCGGGACATGGGGGCTACACCTTC. Its protein product is CACQPGHGGYTF.

The V and J genes are TRBV7-2 and TRBJ2-7; the match to TRBD2 covers 10 bases. CDR3 length: 14 residues. Germline V CDR1 and CDR2: SGHTA, FQGNSA. With V trimmed by 3 bases and J by 4 bases, 3 bases remained unmatched. This CDR3 is CASSFGAGGYEQYF. CDR3 sequence (DNA): TGTGCCAGCAGCTTCGGAGCGGGGGGGTACGAGCAGTACTTC.

The chain links TRBV7-9 to TRBJ2-7; D perhaps matches TRBD1 (6 bases). The CDR3 has 14 amino acids. The germline V gene has CDR1 SEHNR and CDR2 FQNEAQ (reference sequence). V was shortened by 5 bases and J by 4 bases, with 15 bases between the two germline ends. The CDR3 spells CASSLAAGVYEQYF. In nucleotides, the CDR3 is TGTGCCAGCAGCCTGGCGGCAGGGGTGTACGAGCAGTACTTC. The full variable domain, completed using reference TRBV7-9 and TRBJ2-7, is DTGVSQNPRHKITKRGQNVTFRCDPISEHNRLYWYRQTLGQGPEFLTYFQNEAQLEKSRLLSDRFSAERPKGSFSTLEIQRTEQGDSAMYLCASSLAAGVYEQYFGPGTRLTVT.

The CDR3 is CAWSHGLGSYEQYF. The CDR3 nucleotides are TGTGCCTGGAGCCACGGACTTGGTTCCTACGAGCAGTACTTC. The chain employs TRBV30 and TRBJ2-7; maybe TRBD2 (5 bases). Looked up from germline, CDR1 is GTSNPN and CDR2 is SVGIG (reference sequence). The germline V and J ends were trimmed by 3 bases and 1 base, with 13 bases remaining between them. This CDR3 contains 14 residues.

The V gene is TRBV2, the J gene TRBJ2-3; tentative D call: TRBD2 (6 bases). This CDR3 has 15 amino acids. V was trimmed by 2 bases and J by 6 bases, leaving 15 bases between them. Germline V lookup: CDR1 SNHLY, CDR2 FYNNEI. The CDR3 DNA reads as TGTGCCAGCAGTGAATGGCGGGACCATCTCGATACGCAGTATTTT. It codes for CASSEWRDHLDTQYF.

This chain uses TRBV19 with TRBJ2-3; D is possibly TRBD1 (6 bases). The CDR3 spans 14 residues. V was trimmed by 4 bases and J by 3 bases, leaving 11 bases between them. Germline CDR1 and CDR2: LNHDA and SQIVND (reference sequence). CDR3 sequence reads: CASSTGEFTDTQYF. The CDR3 DNA reads TGTGCCAGTAGTACAGGGGAGTTTACAGATACGCAGTATTTT.

For this clone: This sample also contains other DNA sequences that code for the same CDR3. This chain joins TRBV5-4 and TRBJ2-5; 9 nucleotides agree with TRBD1. Trimming at V came to 4 bases and at J to 5 bases, leaving 3 bases not matched to a gene. The CDR3 loop spans 13 amino acids. From germline, CDR1 is SGHNT and CDR2 YYREEE (reference sequence). CDR3 in DNA: TGTGCCAGCAGCCCCACAGGGGGCGAGACCCAGTACTTC. Its translation: CASSPTGGETQYF.

This clone was counted once. The gene calls are TRBV13 and TRBJ2-7, with TRBD2 matching over 11 bases. The CDR3 is 15 residues long. With 5 bases clipped from V and 4 bases from J, the junction kept 7 bases outside the gene matches. In germline, CDR1 is PRHDT, CDR2 FYEKMQ (reference sequence). The chain's CDR3 is CASSTTSGAPYEQYF. The DNA of the CDR3 is TGTGCCAGCAGCACGACTAGCGGGGCCCCATACGAGCAGTACTTC.

V gene TRBV19 combines with J gene TRBJ1-2; 8 bases agree with TRBD1. Germline lookup yields CDR1 LNHDA and CDR2 SQIVND (reference sequence). Trimming cost V 4 bases and J 0 bases; bases outside gene matches: 4. There are 15 residues in the CDR3. CDR3 in amino acids: CASSSGQGTNYGYTF. CDR3 bases: TGTGCCAGTAGTAGCGGACAGGGTACTAACTATGGCTACACCTTC.

The rearrangement links TRBV5-1 to TRBJ2-2; 8 bases are shared with TRBD1. Germline CDR1 and CDR2: SGHRS and YFSETQ. The trim removed 0 bases at V and 4 bases at J, leaving 11 bases unmatched. This CDR3 spans 18 amino acids. In nucleotides, the CDR3 is TGCGCCAGCAGCTTGGGGGCCACCGGGGACAGGATCACCGGGGAGCTGTTTTTT. Protein sequence: CASSLGATGDRITGELFF. The full variable domain, its missing parts supplied by reference TRBV5-1 and TRBJ2-2, is KAGVTQTPRYLIKTRGQQVTLSCSPISGHRSVSWYQQTPGQGLQFLFEYFSETQRNKGNFPGRFSGRQFSNSRSEMNVSTLELGDSALYLCASSLGATGDRITGELFFGEGSRLTVL.

The chain recombines TRBV27 with TRBJ2-7, with D possibly matching TRBD2 (6 bases). Per the germline V gene, CDR1 is MNHEY and CDR2 is SMNVEV (reference sequence). CDR3 length equals 14 residues. V shed 2 bases and J shed 2 bases, with 10 bases lying between them. CDR3 loop: CASSLGRGTYEQYF. CDR3 in DNA: TGTGCCAGCAGTTTAGGACGGGGGACCTACGAGCAGTACTTC.

The chain joins TRBV2 to TRBJ2-5, with D possibly TRBD2 on 5 matching bases. Looked up from germline, CDR1 is SNHLY and CDR2 is FYNNEI. This CDR3 is built from 14 residues. V was clipped by 7 bases and J by 2 bases, with 14 bases between them. The CDR3 reads CASNFGVVQETQYF. The CDR3 DNA follows: TGTGCCAGCAATTTCGGGGTTGTACAAGAGACCCAGTACTTC.

This sequence joins TRBV9 and TRBJ1-2; D not certain. Germline CDR1 SGDLS, CDR2 YYNGEE. The CDR3 runs to 16 residues. Trimming cost V 4 bases and J 4 bases, with 20 bases left between them. As DNA, the CDR3 is TGTGCCAGCAGCTTCTCACCGGGAAGTGGGCCCTATGGCTACACCTTC. This codes for CASSFSPGSGPYGYTF.

The genes are TRBV5-4 and TRBJ1-2; 10 bases are a match to TRBD1. The ends lost 4 bases at V and 1 base at J; junction bases unmatched: 4. Germline values: CDR1 SGHNT, CDR2 YYREEE (reference sequence). The length of the CDR3 is 15 residues. CDR3 in DNA: TGTGCCAGCAGCGCAGGACAGGGGGTTAACTATGGCTACACCTTC. Its protein product is CASSAGQGVNYGYTF. Looking up the rest from reference TRBV5-4 and TRBJ1-2 gives the full variable domain: ETGVTQSPTHLIKTRGQQVTLRCSSQSGHNTVSWYQQALGQGPQFIFQYYREEENGRGNFPPRFSGLQFPNYSSELNVNALELDDSALYLCASSAGQGVNYGYTFGSGTRLTVV.

This clone appeared a single time. J is TRBJ1-4 and V is TRBV4-1; D is undetermined. The CDR3 spans 16 residues. With 0 bases removed from V and 0 bases from J, the gap between germline ends came to 8 bases. CDR1 MGHRA and CDR2 YSYEKL come from the germline V gene. The DNA of the CDR3 is TGCGCCAGCAGCCAAGAGTCGTCCCCAACTAATGAAAAACTGTTTTTT. It yields the protein CASSQESSPTNEKLFF.

The V and J genes are TRBV2 and TRBJ2-3; no definite D call. Trimming shortened V by 5 bases and J by 6 bases, and 12 bases separated the two germline ends. The germline V gene encodes CDR1 SNHLY and CDR2 FYNNEI. The CDR3 runs 13 residues. Written as DNA, the CDR3 is TGTGCCAGCAGTTACAGTTCGGTGGATACGCAGTATTTT. The encoded protein is CASSYSSVDTQYF.

The chain joins TRBV5-1 to TRBJ1-2, with D hard to call. The CDR3 sequence is 13 residues long. CDR1 and CDR2 (germline): SGHRS, YFSETQ. Deletions cut 4 bases from V and 4 bases from J, with 11 bases between. The CDR3 DNA reads as TGCGCCAGCAGCGAGGAAGGATTCTATGGCTACACCTTC. Translated: CASSEEGFYGYTF. Supplemented by reference TRBV5-1 and TRBJ1-2, the full variable domain reads KAGVTQTPRYLIKTRGQQVTLSCSPISGHRSVSWYQQTPGQGLQFLFEYFSETQRNKGNFPGRFSGRQFSNSRSEMNVSTLELGDSALYLCASSEEGFYGYTFGSGTRLTVV.

V and J are TRBV28 and TRBJ2-3, with 15 bases lining up with TRBD2. With V trimmed by 6 bases and J by 5 bases, 12 bases remained unmatched. The CDR3 spans 18 residues. Germline lookup yields CDR1 MDHEN and CDR2 SYDVKM. The CDR3 region has the DNA TGTGCCAGCAGCCGGGGTGAGGGACTAGCGGGAGGCATAGATACGCAGTATTTT. Its protein is CASSRGEGLAGGIDTQYF.

J is TRBJ1-4 and V is TRBV5-8; 9 nucleotides agree with TRBD1. The CDR3 has 15 residues. The J segment lost 6 bases and the V segment lost 4 bases, leaving 7 bases of the junction unmatched. Germline V gene lookup returns CDR1 SGHTS and CDR2 YDEGEE. CDR3 DNA: TGTGCCAGCAGCCCTGGACAGGGGAGTTATGAAAAACTGTTTTTT. Its translation is CASSPGQGSYEKLFF.

The chain joins TRBV5-1 to TRBJ2-7; 8 bases align to TRBD2. Per germline, CDR1 SGHRS and CDR2 YFSETQ. There are 14 residues in the CDR3. J gave up 3 bases and V 7 bases, and 9 bases lay outside the gene matches. The CDR3 nucleotides read TGCGCCAGCCAGAAGAGCGGGAGTGGCTACGAGCAGTACTTC. Translation: CASQKSGSGYEQYF.

The chain has TRBV7-8 and TRBJ1-1, with 7 bases matching TRBD1. The germline V gene encodes CDR1 SGHVS and CDR2 FQNEAQ. The CDR3 loop spans 20 amino acids. Losses at the gene ends were 2 bases for V and 11 bases for J; bases not matched to a gene: 29. CDR3 loop: CASSLLLVAIRGQRVEGAFF. CDR3 nucleotides: TGTGCCAGCAGCTTATTATTGGTGGCTATTCGGGGACAGAGGGTTGAAGGTGCTTTCTTT.

The V gene is TRBV19, the J gene TRBJ2-7, with D perhaps matching TRBD2 (5 bases). CDR1 is LNHDA, CDR2 SQIVND, per germline (reference sequence). The CDR3 runs to 14 residues. Trimming stripped 3 bases from V and 0 bases from J, with 9 bases between. CDR3 sequence (DNA): TGTGCCAGTAGTATGACCGGGAACTCCTACGAGCAGTACTTC. Its protein is CASSMTGNSYEQYF.

The chain combines TRBV15 with TRBJ1-5; unclear D gene. The CDR3 spans 13 residues. V was clipped by 3 bases and J by 6 bases, with 9 bases between them. CDR1 LNHNV and CDR2 YYDKDF come from the germline V gene (reference sequence). As DNA, the CDR3 is TGTGCCACCAGCAGCGCAGATGGTCAGCCCCAGCATTTT. This codes for CATSSADGQPQHF. Supplemented by reference TRBV15 and TRBJ1-5, the full variable domain reads DAMVIQNPRYQVTQFGKPVTLSCSQTLNHNVMYWYQQKSSQAPKLLFHYYDKDFNNEADTPDNFQSRRPNTSFCFLDIRSPGLGDTAMYLCATSSADGQPQHFGDGTRLSIL.

This clone has just one count. DNA of the CDR3: TGTGCCAGCAGTCCAGGACAGGGAGTTACTAACTATGGCTACACCTTC. This gives the protein CASSPGQGVTNYGYTF. The V call is TRBV7-9, the J call TRBJ1-2; TRBD1 matches 8 bases. CDR3 length: 16 residues. Germline loops: CDR1 SEHNR, CDR2 FQNEAQ (reference sequence). The ends lost 6 bases at V and 0 bases at J; junction bases unmatched: 9.

V gene TRBV19 combines with J gene TRBJ2-1; no reliable D call. Germline V CDR1 and CDR2: LNHDA, SQIVND (reference sequence). V lost 3 bases, J lost 0 bases, and 9 bases lay in between. This CDR3 spans 15 amino acids. CDR3 protein: CASSISRGSYNEQFF. The DNA for the CDR3 is TGTGCCAGTAGTATTAGCAGAGGCTCCTACAATGAGCAGTTCTTC.